Many counts were recorded for the clone carrying this T cell receptor (beta chain). Its antigen remains unknown. Researchers amplified the TCR beta CDR3 regions from RNA transcripts. Initially, a first-round RT-PCR of the TCR CDR3 employed the HTBI primer set. One entry per CDR3 protein results from TCRdb running MiXCR on the multiplex PCR reads. The table shows about 640,000 distinct CDR3 sequences, with roughly 20% occurring only once. These data originate in a study of T cells in Graves' hyperthyroidism and ophthalmopathy. Criteria for exclusion of patients were uncontrolled infection, other autoimmune disease, pregnancy or lactation. Orbital computed tomography and thyroid ultrasound, together with serum TRAb and thyroxine and clinical symptoms, were used for diagnoses. PBMCs were obtained from over 8.5 ml fresh peripheral blood. Broader study findings: In blood, most of the thyroid clonotypes expanded above 0.001 were also present.

The sequenced material came from blood. This clonotype was obtained from a man aged 25 to 40 with Graves' ophthalmopathy.

The CDR3, as DNA: TGTGCCAGCGCGAGCGGACTAGCGGGCCACTGGGGGGGTAGCTCCTACAATGAGCAGTTCTTC. It is translated as CASASGLAGHWGGSSYNEQFF. This chain joins TRBV27 and TRBJ2-1; 11 positions agree with TRBD2. The CDR3 consists of 21 residues. V dropped 8 bases and J dropped 0; count of bases not matched to a gene: 21. Germline lookup yields CDR1 MNHEY and CDR2 SMNVEV (reference sequence).